This T cell receptor beta chain was identified in a study of blood T cell repertoires in COVID-19. About the study: COVID-19 samples, acute and convalescent, were from the United States, Italy and Spain. Nucleic acid was either cDNA or gDNA, and it came from T cells, B-cell-depleted T cells, or PBMCs.

Profiled with immunoSEQ multiplex PCR; TCRdb holds only in-frame clones, not every one. The top ten clones hold less than 5.5% of a sample with about 24,000 clones, more than 75% of them seen once. The clonotype was recovered from a man in his forties or fifties with active COVID-19. Sequenced sample: peripheral blood.

This CDR3 is CASSSSSTGGFGYTF. The CDR3 nucleotides read TGCGCCAGCAGCTCATCAAGCACAGGGGGCTTTGGCTACACCTTC. The rearrangement joins TRBV4-1 to TRBJ1-2; 9 bases are shared with TRBD1. The CDR3 runs 15 residues. The junction had 11 bases not matched to a gene; V was cut back by 5 bases and J by 7 bases. Germline CDR1 and CDR2: MGHRA and YSYEKL.